A selection of T cell receptor beta chains follows, all from one sample in a study of blood T cell repertoires in COVID-19. Here immunoSEQ multiplex PCR was the method, and the copy in TCRdb shows in-frame clones only, minus some. Of over 60,000 clones in the sample, 70% to 90% were seen once. Sample: peripheral blood. These receptors were obtained from a man between 65 and 85 years old with active or convalescent COVID-19. Both conserved end residues are part of each CDR3. Fields, in order: V gene, CDR3 length, D gene, clone size, J gene, CDR3 DNA, CDR3 protein. The D gene is left open where the match is weak. Expanded clones get a size class; other rows say once, few or many, or leave the size out.

v_call: TRBV5-6; cdr3_length: 15; d_call: TRBD1; clone_size: -; j_call: TRBJ1-2; cdr3_nt: TGTGCCAGCAGCCGGCGGGACAGGGGGGTTCATGGCTACACCTTC; cdr3_aa: CASSRRDRGVHGYTF
v_call: TRBV20-1; cdr3_length: 11; d_call: -; clone_size: -; j_call: TRBJ2-3; cdr3_nt: TGCAGTGCTAGAGCTCTGGATACGCAGTATTTT; cdr3_aa: CSARALDTQYF
v_call: TRBV24-1; cdr3_length: 15; d_call: TRBD2; clone_size: -; j_call: TRBJ2-3; cdr3_nt: TGTGCCACCAGTGCAGCGGGAGGGCCGCGCACTACGCAGTATTTT; cdr3_aa: CATSAAGGPRTTQYF
v_call: TRBV30; cdr3_length: 15; d_call: TRBD1; clone_size: -; j_call: TRBJ1-4; cdr3_nt: TGTGCCTGGAGTCTAGGGGGCAGGGAAGTTGAAAAACTGTTTTTT; cdr3_aa: CAWSLGGREVEKLFF
v_call: TRBV28; cdr3_length: 16; d_call: TRBD2; clone_size: -; j_call: TRBJ2-1; cdr3_nt: TGTGCCAGCAGTTTCACTAGCGGGAGGGTGAACCATGAGCAGTTCTTC; cdr3_aa: CASSFTSGRVNHEQFF
v_call: TRBV5-1; cdr3_length: 13; d_call: TRBD2; clone_size: -; j_call: TRBJ2-7; cdr3_nt: TGCGCCAGCAGCCTAGCGGGCTCTTACGAGCAGTACTTC; cdr3_aa: CASSLAGSYEQYF
v_call: TRBV29-1; cdr3_length: 12; d_call: -; clone_size: -; j_call: TRBJ2-1; cdr3_nt: TGCAGCGTTGCGTCGGCAGGATCTGAGCAGTTCTTC; cdr3_aa: CSVASAGSEQFF
v_call: TRBV3-1/TRBV3-2; cdr3_length: 15; d_call: -; clone_size: -; j_call: TRBJ1-2; cdr3_nt: TGTGCCAGCAGCCAAAGAGGCGTAGCTTTCTATGGCTACACCTTC; cdr3_aa: CASSQRGVAFYGYTF
v_call: TRBV7-2; cdr3_length: 13; d_call: -; clone_size: -; j_call: TRBJ1-2; cdr3_nt: TGTGCCAGCAGCTTAGGTTGGGGGCCTGGCTACACCTTC; cdr3_aa: CASSLGWGPGYTF
v_call: TRBV20-1; cdr3_length: 11; d_call: -; clone_size: -; j_call: TRBJ1-2; cdr3_nt: TGCAGTGCTAGAATAGAAACGGGCTACACCTTC; cdr3_aa: CSARIETGYTF
v_call: TRBV6-5; cdr3_length: 14; d_call: TRBD1; clone_size: -; j_call: TRBJ2-7; cdr3_nt: TGTGCCAGCAGACGGGGGACAGGGTCCTACGAGCAGTACTTC; cdr3_aa: CASRRGTGSYEQYF
v_call: TRBV7-3; cdr3_length: 15; d_call: TRBD2; clone_size: -; j_call: TRBJ2-1; cdr3_nt: TGTGCCAGCAGCCGAGCAGGGACTAGCGTCAATGAGCAGTTCTTC; cdr3_aa: CASSRAGTSVNEQFF
v_call: TRBV11-1; cdr3_length: 14; d_call: -; clone_size: -; j_call: TRBJ2-5; cdr3_nt: TGTGCCAGCAGCCTCGGGGTGGTCCAAGAGACCCAGTACTTC; cdr3_aa: CASSLGVVQETQYF
v_call: TRBV15; cdr3_length: 15; d_call: -; clone_size: -; j_call: TRBJ1-2; cdr3_nt: TGTGCCACCAGCAGCTACAAGTCGACACACTATGGCTACACCTTC; cdr3_aa: CATSSYKSTHYGYTF
v_call: TRBV3-1/TRBV3-2; cdr3_length: 14; d_call: TRBD2; clone_size: -; j_call: TRBJ2-7; cdr3_nt: TGTGCCAGCAGCCGGTTAGCGGGAGTCTACGAGCAGTACTTC; cdr3_aa: CASSRLAGVYEQYF
v_call: TRBV11-2; cdr3_length: 14; d_call: -; clone_size: -; j_call: TRBJ2-7; cdr3_nt: TGTGCCAGCAGCCTGATAGGGACATTCTACGAGCAGTACTTC; cdr3_aa: CASSLIGTFYEQYF
v_call: TRBV11-2; cdr3_length: 14; d_call: -; clone_size: once; j_call: TRBJ1-5; cdr3_nt: TGTGCCAGCAGCCCTTTAGGGGGCAATCAGCCCCAGCATTTT; cdr3_aa: CASSPLGGNQPQHF
v_call: TRBV6-5; cdr3_length: 15; d_call: -; clone_size: -; j_call: TRBJ1-2; cdr3_nt: TGTGCCAGCAGGGGAGGCGCCTCGGGGGAAGATGGCTACACCTTC; cdr3_aa: CASRGGASGEDGYTF
v_call: TRBV10-2; cdr3_length: 14; d_call: -; clone_size: -; j_call: TRBJ2-1; cdr3_nt: TGCGCCAGTCAAGGGGAACCAAGCTACAATGAGCAGTTCTTC; cdr3_aa: CASQGEPSYNEQFF
v_call: TRBV21-1; cdr3_length: 19; d_call: -; clone_size: few; j_call: TRBJ2-5; cdr3_nt: TGTGCCAGCAGCAAAGATGCGGATAGGGCTAGCGGAAACCAAGAGACCCAGTACTTC; cdr3_aa: CASSKDADRASGNQETQYF
v_call: TRBV12-3/TRBV12-4; cdr3_length: 12; d_call: -; clone_size: -; j_call: TRBJ1-6; cdr3_nt: TGTGCCAGCAGAGCAGGGAATTCACCCCTCCACTTT; cdr3_aa: CASRAGNSPLHF
v_call: TRBV5-1; cdr3_length: 14; d_call: -; clone_size: once; j_call: TRBJ2-4; cdr3_nt: TGCGCCAGCAGCGTGGACGGGAGTAGTGACATTCAGTACTTC; cdr3_aa: CASSVDGSSDIQYF
v_call: TRBV10-3; cdr3_length: 14; d_call: TRBD1; clone_size: -; j_call: TRBJ2-1; cdr3_nt: TGTGCCATCAGCCAACAGACAGGGCGAAATGAGCAGTTCTTC; cdr3_aa: CAISQQTGRNEQFF
v_call: TRBV27; cdr3_length: 15; d_call: TRBD1; clone_size: -; j_call: TRBJ2-7; cdr3_nt: TGTGCCAGCAGCATCGGGACAGGGATTGTCGACGAGCAGTACTTC; cdr3_aa: CASSIGTGIVDEQYF
v_call: TRBV6-5; cdr3_length: 15; d_call: TRBD1; clone_size: once; j_call: TRBJ2-7; cdr3_nt: TGTGCCAGCAGGGCCCGGGACAGGGGTCACTACGAGCAGTACTTC; cdr3_aa: CASRARDRGHYEQYF
v_call: TRBV6-6; cdr3_length: 13; d_call: -; clone_size: -; j_call: TRBJ1-1; cdr3_nt: TGTGCCAGCAGTTCCCTAACCGGTTCTGAAGCTTTCTTT; cdr3_aa: CASSSLTGSEAFF
v_call: TRBV6-5; cdr3_length: 14; d_call: -; clone_size: -; j_call: TRBJ1-5; cdr3_nt: TGTGCCAGCAGTTACCGTCAGATCAATCAGCCCCAGCATTTT; cdr3_aa: CASSYRQINQPQHF
v_call: TRBV23-1; cdr3_length: 15; d_call: -; clone_size: -; j_call: TRBJ2-7; cdr3_nt: TGCGCCAGCAGTCATAGAGCATCGGGAGCCTACGAGCAGTACTTC; cdr3_aa: CASSHRASGAYEQYF
v_call: TRBV15; cdr3_length: 16; d_call: -; clone_size: -; j_call: TRBJ1-6; cdr3_nt: TGTGCCACCAGCAGAGATCACTGGTCCCCGAATTCACCCCTCCACTTT; cdr3_aa: CATSRDHWSPNSPLHF
v_call: TRBV5-1; cdr3_length: 14; d_call: -; clone_size: -; j_call: TRBJ2-3; cdr3_nt: TGCGCCAGCAGCCTCGGGATTACCATGGATACGCAGTATTTT; cdr3_aa: CASSLGITMDTQYF
v_call: TRBV6-5; cdr3_length: 16; d_call: TRBD1; clone_size: -; j_call: TRBJ2-7; cdr3_nt: TGTGCCAGCAGTTACTCCCTCCGAGGGGGCAACTACGAGCAGTACTTC; cdr3_aa: CASSYSLRGGNYEQYF
v_call: TRBV6-2/TRBV6-3; cdr3_length: 16; d_call: -; clone_size: -; j_call: TRBJ1-1; cdr3_nt: TGTGCCAGCAGTGTGGTATTGGACAGAAGGAACACTGAAGCTTTCTTT; cdr3_aa: CASSVVLDRRNTEAFF
v_call: TRBV7-3; cdr3_length: 17; d_call: TRBD2; clone_size: few; j_call: TRBJ2-2; cdr3_nt: TGTGCCAGCAGCGGAACCGGGACTAGCGGGACCACCGGGGAGCTGTTTTTT; cdr3_aa: CASSGTGTSGTTGELFF
v_call: TRBV3-1/TRBV3-2; cdr3_length: 13; d_call: -; clone_size: -; j_call: TRBJ1-2; cdr3_nt: TGTGCCAGCAGCCGGACAGAGAACTATGGCTACACCTTC; cdr3_aa: CASSRTENYGYTF